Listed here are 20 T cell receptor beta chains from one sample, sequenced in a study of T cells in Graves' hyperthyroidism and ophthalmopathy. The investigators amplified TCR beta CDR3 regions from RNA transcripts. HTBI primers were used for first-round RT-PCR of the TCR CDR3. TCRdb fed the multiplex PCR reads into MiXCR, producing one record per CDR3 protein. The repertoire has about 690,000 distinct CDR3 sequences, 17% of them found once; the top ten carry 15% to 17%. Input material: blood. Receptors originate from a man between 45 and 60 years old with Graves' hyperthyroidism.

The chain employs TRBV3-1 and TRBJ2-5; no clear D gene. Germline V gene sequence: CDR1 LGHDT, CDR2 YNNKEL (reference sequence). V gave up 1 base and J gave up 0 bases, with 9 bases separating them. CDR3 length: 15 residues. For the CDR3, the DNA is TGTGCCAGCAGCCAAGGAATGGGGTACCAAGAGACCCAGTACTTC. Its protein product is CASSQGMGYQETQYF.

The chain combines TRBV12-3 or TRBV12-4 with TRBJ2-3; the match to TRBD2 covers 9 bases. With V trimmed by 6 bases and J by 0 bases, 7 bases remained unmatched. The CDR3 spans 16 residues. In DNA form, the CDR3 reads TGTGCCAGCAGGGCTAGCGGGATTCCTAGCACAGATACGCAGTATTTT. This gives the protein CASRASGIPSTDTQYF.

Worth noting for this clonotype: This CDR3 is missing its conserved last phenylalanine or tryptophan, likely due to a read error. CDR3 in amino acids: CASSYGTSGSGELFI. In DNA form, the CDR3 reads TGTGCCAGCAGTTACGGGACTAGCGGGAGCGGGGAGCTGTTTATT. The chain combines TRBV6-2 or TRBV6-3 with TRBJ2-2; 14 bases align to TRBD2. The germline CDR1 and CDR2 sequences are MNHEY and SVGEGT. V shed 2 bases, J shed 7 bases, and the junction held 0 bases outside the gene matches. This CDR3 has 15 residues.

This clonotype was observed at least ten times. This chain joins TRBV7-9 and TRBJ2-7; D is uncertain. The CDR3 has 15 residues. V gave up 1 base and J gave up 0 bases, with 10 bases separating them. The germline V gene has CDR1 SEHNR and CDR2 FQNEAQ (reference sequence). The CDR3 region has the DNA TGTGCCAGCAGCTTAGGCTCCGCAAGCTCCTACGAGCAGTACTTC. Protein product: CASSLGSASSYEQYF.

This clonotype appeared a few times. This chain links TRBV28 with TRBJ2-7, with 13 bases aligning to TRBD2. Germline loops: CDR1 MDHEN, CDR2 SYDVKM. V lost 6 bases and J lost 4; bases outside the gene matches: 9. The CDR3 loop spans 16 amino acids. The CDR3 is CASRPITSGRVYEQYF. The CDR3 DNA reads TGTGCCAGCAGGCCAATTACTAGCGGGAGGGTTTACGAGCAGTACTTC.

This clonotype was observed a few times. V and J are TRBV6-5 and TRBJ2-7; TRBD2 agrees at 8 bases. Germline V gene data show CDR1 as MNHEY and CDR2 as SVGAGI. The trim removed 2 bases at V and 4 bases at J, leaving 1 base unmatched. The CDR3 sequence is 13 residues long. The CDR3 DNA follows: TGTGCCAGCAGTTACGAGCGGGGGTACGAGCAGTACTTC. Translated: CASSYERGYEQYF.

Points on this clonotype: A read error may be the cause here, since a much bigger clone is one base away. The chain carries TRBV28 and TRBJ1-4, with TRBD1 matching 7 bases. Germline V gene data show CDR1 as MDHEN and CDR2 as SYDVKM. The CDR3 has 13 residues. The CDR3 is CASRGDSLRKPFF. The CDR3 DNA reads TGTGCCAGCAGGGGGGACAGTTTGAGAAAACCGTTTTTT. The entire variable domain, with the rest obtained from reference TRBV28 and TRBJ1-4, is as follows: DVKVTQSSRYLVKRTGEKVFLECVQDMDHENMFWYRQDPGLGLRLIYFSYDVKMKEKGDIPEGYSVSREKKERFSLILESASTNQTSMYLCASRGDSLRKPFFGSGTQLSVL.

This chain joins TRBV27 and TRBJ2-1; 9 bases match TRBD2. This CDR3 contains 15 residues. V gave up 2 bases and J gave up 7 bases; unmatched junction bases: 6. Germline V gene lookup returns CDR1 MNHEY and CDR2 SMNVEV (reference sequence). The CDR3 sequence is CASSLGAGGINEQFF. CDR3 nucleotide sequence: TGTGCCAGCAGTTTAGGGGCGGGAGGGATTAATGAGCAGTTCTTC.

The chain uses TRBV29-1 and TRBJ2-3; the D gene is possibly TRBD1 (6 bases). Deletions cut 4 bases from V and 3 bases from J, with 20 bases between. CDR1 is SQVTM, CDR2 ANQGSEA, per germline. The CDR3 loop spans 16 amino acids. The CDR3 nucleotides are TGCAGCGTTGCGAAACTCGACAGGTCTCTGACAGATACGCAGTATTTT. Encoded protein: CSVAKLDRSLTDTQYF.

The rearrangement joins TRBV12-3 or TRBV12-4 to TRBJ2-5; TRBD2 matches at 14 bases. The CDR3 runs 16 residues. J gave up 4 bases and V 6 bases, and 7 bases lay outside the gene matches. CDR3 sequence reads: CASRPPGLAGVETQYF. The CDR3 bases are TGTGCCAGCAGGCCTCCGGGACTAGCGGGAGTAGAGACCCAGTACTTC.

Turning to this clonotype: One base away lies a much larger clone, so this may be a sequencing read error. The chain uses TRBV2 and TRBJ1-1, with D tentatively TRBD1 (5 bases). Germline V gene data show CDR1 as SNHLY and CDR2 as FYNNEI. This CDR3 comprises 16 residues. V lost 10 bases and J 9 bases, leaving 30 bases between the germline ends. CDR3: CATQGNSFLPKAKAFF. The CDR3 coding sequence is TGTGCCACCCAGGGTAACAGCTTCCTTCCTAAGGCTAAAGCTTTCTTT.

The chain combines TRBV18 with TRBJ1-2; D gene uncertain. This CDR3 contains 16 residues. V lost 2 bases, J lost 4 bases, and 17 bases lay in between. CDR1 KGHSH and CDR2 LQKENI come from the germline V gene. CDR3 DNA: TGTGCCAGCTCACCAATAGGGAAAGACGGTCTCTATGGCTACACCTTC. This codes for CASSPIGKDGLYGYTF. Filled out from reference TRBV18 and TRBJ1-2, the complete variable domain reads NAGVMQNPRHLVRRRGQEARLRCSPMKGHSHVYWYRQLPEEGLKFMVYLQKENIIDESGMPKERFSAEFPKEGPSILRIQQVVRGDSAAYFCASSPIGKDGLYGYTFGSGTRLTVV.

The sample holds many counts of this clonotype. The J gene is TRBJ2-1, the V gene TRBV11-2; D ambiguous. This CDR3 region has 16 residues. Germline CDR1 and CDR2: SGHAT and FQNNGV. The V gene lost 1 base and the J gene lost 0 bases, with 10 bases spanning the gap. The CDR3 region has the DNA TGTGCCAGCAGCTTAGCGCTGGGTAGCTCCTACAATGAGCAGTTCTTC. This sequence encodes CASSLALGSSYNEQFF. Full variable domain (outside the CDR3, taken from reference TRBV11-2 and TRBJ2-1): EAGVAQSPRYKIIEKRQSVAFWCNPISGHATLYWYQQILGQGPKLLIQFQNNGVVDDSQLPKDRFSAERLKGVDSTLKIQPAKLEDSAVYLCASSLALGSSYNEQFFGPGTRLTVL.

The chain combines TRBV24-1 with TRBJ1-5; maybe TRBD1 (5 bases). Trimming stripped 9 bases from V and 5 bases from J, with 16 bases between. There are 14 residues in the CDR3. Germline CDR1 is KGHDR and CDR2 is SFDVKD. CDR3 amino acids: CATHSGRADQPQHF. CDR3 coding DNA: TGTGCCACCCATTCCGGCAGGGCGGATCAGCCCCAGCATTTT.

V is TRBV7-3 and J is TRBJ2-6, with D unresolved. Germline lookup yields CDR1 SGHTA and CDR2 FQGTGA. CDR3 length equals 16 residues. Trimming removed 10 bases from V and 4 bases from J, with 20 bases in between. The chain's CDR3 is CATSVGPGPGANVLTF. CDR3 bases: TGTGCCACCTCCGTAGGGCCCGGGCCGGGGGCCAACGTCCTGACTTTC.

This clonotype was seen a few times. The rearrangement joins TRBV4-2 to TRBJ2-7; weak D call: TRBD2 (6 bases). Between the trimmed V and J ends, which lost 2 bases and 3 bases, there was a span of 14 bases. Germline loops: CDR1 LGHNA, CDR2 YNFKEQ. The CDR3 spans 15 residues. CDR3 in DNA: TGTGCCAGCAGCCAATTCGGGACGGGAGACTACGAGCAGTACTTC. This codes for CASSQFGTGDYEQYF.

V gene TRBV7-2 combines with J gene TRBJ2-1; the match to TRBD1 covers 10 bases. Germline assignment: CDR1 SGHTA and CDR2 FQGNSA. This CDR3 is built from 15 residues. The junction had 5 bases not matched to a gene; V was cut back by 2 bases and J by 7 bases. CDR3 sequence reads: CASSLKTGGANEQFF. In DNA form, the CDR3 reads TGTGCCAGCAGCTTAAAGACAGGGGGCGCGAATGAGCAGTTCTTC.

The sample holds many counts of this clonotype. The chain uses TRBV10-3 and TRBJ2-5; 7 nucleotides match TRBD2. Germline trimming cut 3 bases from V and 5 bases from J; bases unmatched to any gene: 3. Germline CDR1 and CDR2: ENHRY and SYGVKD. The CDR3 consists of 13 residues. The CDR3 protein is CAISDREGETQYF. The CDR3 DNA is TGTGCCATCAGTGACAGGGAGGGGGAGACCCAGTACTTC.

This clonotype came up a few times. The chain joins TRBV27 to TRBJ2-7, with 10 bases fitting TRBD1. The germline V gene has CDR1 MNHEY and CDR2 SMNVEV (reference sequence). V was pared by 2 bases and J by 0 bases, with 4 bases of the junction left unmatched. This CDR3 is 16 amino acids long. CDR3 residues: CASSLSRDRGSYEQYF. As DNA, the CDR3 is TGTGCCAGCAGTTTAAGCCGGGACAGGGGCTCCTACGAGCAGTACTTC.

CDR3 sequence reads: CASSPQVQVNEQFF. In DNA form, the CDR3 reads TGTGCCAGCTCACCACAGGTCCAGGTCAATGAGCAGTTCTTC. The chain carries TRBV18 and TRBJ2-1; D call uncertain. The ends were cut back, 1 base at V and 6 bases at J, with 10 bases in the middle. The CDR3 covers 14 residues. Looked up from germline, CDR1 is KGHSH and CDR2 is LQKENI.